The next 29 T cell receptor beta chains were all read from a single sample in a study of blood T cell repertoires in COVID-19. Sequencing used immunoSEQ multiplex PCR; TCRdb keeps in-frame clones, though not all of them. The repertoire has about 120,000 clones, roughly 88% of them found once; the top ten carry 7.6%. Sample: peripheral blood. The receptors come from a man in his fifties with acute or convalescent COVID-19.

The chain recombines TRBV11-3 with TRBJ2-1; a weak D match, TRBD2 (5 bases). Per the germline V gene, CDR1 is SGHNT and CDR2 is YENEEA. V was trimmed by 4 bases and J by 8 bases, leaving 18 bases between them. This CDR3 contains 15 residues. CDR3 in DNA: TGTGCCAGCAGCTCCGGGCTTACGGGGAGCGATGAGCAGTTCTTC. Translated: CASSSGLTGSDEQFF.

The V call is TRBV3-1 (or the pseudogene TRBV3-2), the J call TRBJ2-5, with 8 bases aligning to TRBD2. The CDR3 length is 18 residues. Trimming removed 0 bases from V and 5 bases from J; junction bases left unmatched: 14. Germline V gene sequence: CDR1 LGHDT, CDR2 YNNKEL (reference sequence). In DNA form, the CDR3 reads TGTGCCAGCAGCCAAGATCTGATTTCCGGGAGGGCCAGGGAGACCCAGTACTTC. Translating gives CASSQDLISGRARETQYF.

The chain carries TRBV9 and TRBJ2-1; no reliable D call. This CDR3 contains 12 residues. Trimming took 4 bases from V and 8 from J, leaving 10 bases between them. Germline CDR1 reads SGDLS; CDR2 reads YYNGEE. CDR3 region: CASSHRGDEQFF. CDR3 DNA sequence: TGTGCCAGCAGCCATAGAGGCGATGAGCAGTTCTTC. Full variable domain (remainder filled in from reference TRBV9 and TRBJ2-1): DSGVTQTPKHLITATGQRVTLRCSPRSGDLSVYWYQQSLDQGLQFLIQYYNGEERAKGNILERFSAQQFPDLHSELNLSSLELGDSALYFCASSHRGDEQFFGPGTRLTVL.

This clone was detected only once. The chain recombines TRBV9 with TRBJ2-3; the match to TRBD2 covers 7 bases. The V gene's germline CDR1 is SGDLS and CDR2 YYNGEE. CDR3 length equals 16 residues. V was clipped by 3 bases and J by 3 bases; unmatched bases: 10. The CDR3 protein is CASSGQAGRGTDTQYF. In DNA, the CDR3 is TGTGCCAGCAGCGGGCAAGCGGGGAGAGGGACAGATACGCAGTATTTT.

V is TRBV7-2 and J is TRBJ2-1, with D tentatively TRBD2 (5 bases). The CDR3 is 13 residues long. Germline V gives CDR1 SGHTA, CDR2 FQGNSA. Trimming stripped 2 bases from V and 5 bases from J, with 7 bases between. For the CDR3, the DNA is TGTGCCAGCAGCTTAACGCGGGACAATGAGCAGTTCTTC. Encoded protein: CASSLTRDNEQFF.

The genes are TRBV27 and TRBJ2-7; 9 nucleotides align to TRBD1. The V gene's germline CDR1 is MNHEY and CDR2 SMNVEV (reference sequence). V shed 1 base and J 2 bases; nucleotides not matched to a gene: 6. This CDR3 spans 16 amino acids. The CDR3 nucleotides are TGTGCCAGCAGTTTATTCCCTGGGACAGGGCCCTACGAGCAGTACTTC. Translated, it gives CASSLFPGTGPYEQYF.

The chain employs TRBV10-3 and TRBJ1-1, with a possible D match to TRBD1 (5 bases). Germline assignment: CDR1 ENHRY and CDR2 SYGVKD. Trimming took 1 base from V and 5 from J, leaving 8 bases between them. This CDR3 contains 13 residues. CDR3 DNA: TGTGCCATCAGTGAGTTCGGGGGAACTGAAGCTTTCTTT. Amino acids: CAISEFGGTEAFF.

V usage is TRBV3-1 (or the pseudogene TRBV3-2) and J usage is TRBJ1-5, with D possibly being TRBD1 (6 bases). The length of the CDR3 is 15 residues. CDR1 LGHDT and CDR2 YNNKEL come from the germline V gene (reference sequence). The V and J ends lost 1 base and 9 bases respectively, with 16 bases between them. In DNA form, the CDR3 reads TGTGCCAGCAGCCAAGGGGGGCTCAACACGGGGCCCCAGCATTTT. It yields the protein CASSQGGLNTGPQHF.

This clone showed up just once. The V gene is TRBV3-1 (or the pseudogene TRBV3-2), the J gene TRBJ2-3; 9 bases align to TRBD2. With V trimmed by 4 bases and J by 0 bases, 17 bases remained unmatched. The CDR3 covers 20 residues. Germline V gene data show CDR1 as LGHDT and CDR2 as YNNKEL (reference sequence). CDR3 sequence: CASSLRTSASLISSTDTQYF. In DNA, the CDR3 is TGTGCCAGCAGCCTTCGGACTAGCGCGAGCCTCATTTCTAGCACAGATACGCAGTATTTT.

The V gene is TRBV2, the J gene TRBJ1-2; D gene uncertain. From germline, CDR1 is SNHLY and CDR2 FYNNEI. The V end lost 8 bases, the J end lost 4 bases, and 11 bases lay between the germline ends. The CDR3 contains 12 residues. The CDR3 loop reads CASSTEVYGYTF. In DNA, the CDR3 is TGTGCCAGCTCGACTGAGGTCTATGGCTACACCTTC.

V usage is TRBV4-2 and J usage is TRBJ2-5; D possibly corresponds to TRBD2 (5 bases). V lost 3 bases to trimming and J lost 3 bases, with 14 bases between them. From germline, CDR1 is LGHNA and CDR2 YNFKEQ. CDR3 length: 15 residues. CDR3 in amino acids: CASSQEASGKETQYF. The CDR3 DNA sequence: TGTGCCAGCAGCCAGGAGGCGAGCGGAAAAGAGACCCAGTACTTC.

The chain has TRBV10-2 and TRBJ1-2; D is ambiguous. Germline V gene sequence: CDR1 WSHSY, CDR2 SAAADI. The CDR3 contains 13 residues. Trimming shortened V by 2 bases and J by 1 base, and 5 bases separated the two germline ends. CDR3 amino acids: CASSEPDNYGYTF. The DNA for the CDR3 is TGCGCCAGCAGTGAGCCAGATAACTATGGCTACACCTTC.

The genes are TRBV19 and TRBJ1-5; maybe TRBD1 (6 bases). V was pared by 6 bases and J by 2 bases, with 20 bases between. The CDR3 has 17 amino acids. CDR1 and CDR2 (germline): LNHDA, SQIVND (reference sequence). The DNA for the CDR3 is TGTGCCAGTAGCCGCCTTACCACAGGGACCCGCAATCAGCCCCAGCATTTT. As protein: CASSRLTTGTRNQPQHF.

This chain joins TRBV10-2 and TRBJ1-6; TRBD1 matches at 7 bases. V shed 2 bases, J shed 9 bases, and the junction held 7 bases outside the gene matches. From germline, CDR1 is WSHSY and CDR2 SAAADI. This CDR3 is built from 15 residues. CDR3 in DNA: TGCGCCAGCAGTGAGCCGACAGGGATGAGTTCACCCCTCCACTTT. This gives the protein CASSEPTGMSSPLHF.

The V gene is TRBV21-1, the J gene TRBJ2-3; TRBD2 is taken as the D call from the table, unchecked against the DNA. TRBV21-1 is annotated as a pseudogene. The CDR3 loop spans 17 amino acids. CDR3 amino acids: CASSKDWTRVFVNTQYF. The DNA of the CDR3 is TGTGCCAGCAGCAAAGATTGGACTAGGGTTTTTGTGAATACGCAGTATTTT.

The V gene is TRBV6-5, the J gene TRBJ1-2; D may be TRBD1 (5 bases). The V and J ends lost 2 bases and 7 bases respectively, with 14 bases between them. Germline CDR1 is MNHEY and CDR2 is SVGAGI. The CDR3 sequence is 14 residues long. CDR3: CASSYLAGPSGYTF. The CDR3 coding sequence is TGTGCCAGCAGTTACCTGGCGGGACCCTCTGGCTACACCTTC.

This chain connects TRBV6-1 to TRBJ2-1, with D possibly matching TRBD1 (6 bases). The CDR3 contains 14 residues. V lost 3 bases to trimming and J lost 5 bases, with 11 bases between them. Looked up from germline, CDR1 is MNHNS and CDR2 is SASEGT. CDR3 sequence reads: CASSDIRGNNEQFF. CDR3 coding DNA: TGTGCCAGCAGTGATATTAGGGGGAACAATGAGCAGTTCTTC.

V usage is TRBV11-2 and J usage is TRBJ2-5; maybe TRBD2 (6 bases). CDR1 and CDR2 (germline): SGHAT, FQNNGV. The V and J ends lost 3 bases and 9 bases respectively, with 14 bases between them. The CDR3 is made up of 13 amino acids. The chain's CDR3 is CASSFGTLQAQYF. The CDR3 DNA reads TGTGCCAGCAGCTTCGGGACTCTCCAGGCCCAGTACTTC.

The chain couples TRBV9 to TRBJ1-2; possibly TRBD1 for D (5 bases). The CDR3 consists of 14 residues. The V gene lost 0 bases and the J gene lost 8 bases, with 14 bases spanning the gap. CDR1 is SGDLS, CDR2 YYNGEE, per germline. The CDR3 DNA follows: TGTGCCAGCAGCGTAGGTACAGGTGATAACGGCTACACCTTC. Translating it yields CASSVGTGDNGYTF.

V gene TRBV3-1 (or the pseudogene TRBV3-2) combines with J gene TRBJ2-1; 8 nucleotides agree with TRBD2. The CDR3 runs to 14 residues. Trimming at V came to 2 bases and at J to 11 bases, leaving 8 bases not matched to a gene. Germline-derived CDR1 and CDR2 are LGHDT and YNNKEL (reference sequence). The CDR3 DNA follows: TGTGCCAGCAGCCAAAGCGGGAGCCGGCCTCAGCAGTTCTTC. Residues: CASSQSGSRPQQFF.

The rearrangement links TRBV29-1 to TRBJ2-3, with 9 nucleotides matching TRBD1. Germline V CDR1 and CDR2: SQVTM, ANQGSEA. This CDR3 is 15 amino acids long. Trimming took 5 bases from V and 3 from J; bases not matched to a gene: 9. CDR3 region: CSVYEHRGRTDTQYF. The CDR3 DNA sequence: TGCAGCGTTTACGAACACAGGGGGCGAACAGATACGCAGTATTTT.

J is TRBJ1-1 and V is TRBV15; TRBD1 might be the D (6 bases). With 4 bases removed from V and 6 bases from J, the gap between germline ends came to 12 bases. Per germline, CDR1 LNHNV and CDR2 YYDKDF (reference sequence). The CDR3 contains 13 residues. CDR3 amino acids: CATSTETGAEAFF. CDR3 bases: TGTGCCACCAGCACAGAGACAGGTGCTGAAGCTTTCTTT. Supplemented by reference TRBV15 and TRBJ1-1, the full variable domain reads DAMVIQNPRYQVTQFGKPVTLSCSQTLNHNVMYWYQQKSSQAPKLLFHYYDKDFNNEADTPDNFQSRRPNTSFCFLDIRSPGLGDTAMYLCATSTETGAEAFFGQGTRLTVV.

This clone turned up a few times. The chain employs TRBV6-4 and TRBJ1-1; a possible D gene is TRBD1 (5 bases). V shed 5 bases and J shed 0 bases, with 13 bases lying between them. The germline CDR1 and CDR2 sequences are MRHNA and SNTAGT. The CDR3 runs 15 residues. CDR3 sequence reads: CASSISGFMNTEAFF. The DNA of the CDR3 is TGTGCCAGCAGTATTTCAGGGTTCATGAACACTGAAGCTTTCTTT.

The genes are TRBV19 and TRBJ2-2, with TRBD2 matching over 7 bases. Per germline, CDR1 LNHDA and CDR2 SQIVND (reference sequence). V dropped 5 bases and J dropped 5; count of bases not matched to a gene: 5. The CDR3 sequence is 14 residues long. The CDR3 region is CASSGWTRTGELFF. As DNA, the CDR3 is TGTGCCAGTAGTGGGTGGACTAGGACCGGGGAGCTGTTTTTT.

This chain connects TRBV5-1 to TRBJ2-7; 7 positions agree with TRBD1. CDR1 SGHRS and CDR2 YFSETQ come from the germline V gene. The CDR3 runs 15 residues. V lost 0 bases and J lost 2; bases outside the gene matches: 5. This CDR3 is CASSLGGQETYEQYF. CDR3 nucleotide sequence: TGCGCCAGCAGCTTGGGAGGACAGGAAACCTACGAGCAGTACTTC.

V usage is TRBV4-3 and J usage is TRBJ1-2; D gene unclear. Germline-derived CDR1 and CDR2 are LGHNA and YSLEER. Between the trimmed V and J ends, which lost 2 bases and 6 bases, there was a span of 13 bases. The CDR3 loop spans 14 amino acids. CDR3 DNA: TGCGCCAGCAGCCAACAGGTCAAATTGGATGGCTACACCTTC. Residues: CASSQQVKLDGYTF.

The chain links TRBV28 to TRBJ2-5, with 8 bases lining up with TRBD1. Unmatched junction bases numbered 4, after V lost 7 bases and J lost 3 bases. The germline CDR1 and CDR2 sequences are MDHEN and SYDVKM. The CDR3 runs 13 residues. CDR3 DNA: TGTGCCAGCACTCAGGGGGCTAAAGAGACCCAGTACTTC. It translates to CASTQGAKETQYF.

The chain employs TRBV5-4 and TRBJ2-1, with TRBD2 matching over 11 bases. V lost 2 bases and J lost 5; bases outside the gene matches: 3. The CDR3 loop spans 15 amino acids. CDR1 and CDR2 from the germline V gene are SGHNT and YYREEE (reference sequence). Here the CDR3 reads CASSFGTSGNNEQFF. As DNA, the CDR3 is TGTGCCAGCAGCTTCGGGACTAGCGGAAACAATGAGCAGTTCTTC.

As DNA, the CDR3 is TGTGCCACCAGCAGAGGGACTTTTACTAGCACAGATACGCAGTATTTT. Translating gives CATSRGTFTSTDTQYF. This rearrangement joins TRBV15 to TRBJ2-3; D perhaps matches TRBD2 (5 bases). The germline gives CDR1 LNHNV, CDR2 YYDKDF (reference sequence). The V end lost 1 base, the J end lost 0 bases, and 11 bases lay between the germline ends. The CDR3 extends over 16 amino acids.